The 12 T cell receptor beta chains given below trace back to one sample, sequenced in a study of blood T cells in healthy people across ages. A second PCR of about 6 to 12 cycles used a sample-barcoded 5' primer and a J-beta primer mix. MiXCR, applied by TCRdb to the 5' RACE reads, yields one record per CDR3 protein. This table holds some 700,000 distinct CDR3 sequences, 43% found once. Sequenced input: blood. The receptors derive from an older woman in good health.

The rearrangement links TRBV20-1 to TRBJ2-1, with 8 positions matching TRBD2. Germline values: CDR1 DFQATT, CDR2 SNEGSKA (reference sequence). This CDR3 is built from 14 residues. V lost 5 bases, J lost 4 bases, and 7 bases stayed unmatched. CDR3 loop: CSAHIAGLYNEQFF. CDR3 nucleotide sequence: TGCAGTGCTCACATAGCGGGACTTTACAATGAGCAGTTCTTC.

As to this clonotype: One junction end disagrees with the germline gene, perhaps due to a read error. This chain links TRBV5-1 with TRBJ2-3; D is uncertain. This CDR3 has 11 residues. CDR1 SGHRS and CDR2 YFSETQ come from the germline V gene. CDR3 bases: TGCGCCAGCAGCTTGGCAGATACGCGGTATTTT. Translation: CASSLADTRYF.

The chain joins TRBV20-1 to TRBJ2-5, with D unresolved. Trimming left V 1 base short and J 5 bases short, with 11 bases between. Germline V gives CDR1 DFQATT, CDR2 SNEGSKA (reference sequence). The CDR3 loop spans 13 amino acids. The CDR3 spells CSARGPTHETQYF. The CDR3, as DNA: TGCAGTGCTAGAGGCCCGACGCACGAGACCCAGTACTTC.

On this clonotype: An end of the junction differs from the germline gene, which may be a read error. This chain joins TRBV11-2 and TRBJ1-2, with D tentatively TRBD1 (5 bases). The CDR3 totals 13 residues. Germline CDR1 SGHAT, CDR2 FQNNGV. The CDR3 loop reads CASSPLTVYGYTF. CDR3 coding DNA: TGCGCCAGCAGCCCGTTGACAGTCTATGGCTACACCTTC.

The rearrangement links TRBV6-5 to TRBJ2-7; possibly TRBD1 or TRBD2 for D (5 bases each). This CDR3 region has 13 residues. Germline V CDR1 and CDR2: MNHEY, SVGAGI. V was cut by 6 bases and J by 2 bases, with 11 bases left in between. CDR3 coding DNA: TGTGCCAGCAGACGGGGCTCGGCCTACGAGCAGTACTTC. Its translation: CASRRGSAYEQYF.

The chain joins TRBV7-2 to TRBJ2-5, with TRBD2 matching 8 bases. This CDR3 region has 15 residues. CDR1 is SGHTA, CDR2 FQGNSA, per germline. The V and J ends lost 4 bases and 5 bases, in that order; junction bases with no gene match: 9. The CDR3, as DNA: TGTGCCAGCAGCTATTTCGAGGTAGCGGGGGAGACCCAGTACTTC. The encoded protein is CASSYFEVAGETQYF. Complete variable domain (other parts from reference TRBV7-2 and TRBJ2-5): GAGVSQSPSNKVTEKGKDVELRCDPISGHTALYWYRQSLGQGLEFLIYFQGNSAPDKSGLPSDRFSAERTGGSVSTLTIQRTQQEDSAVYLCASSYFEVAGETQYFGPGTRLLVL.

This chain uses TRBV7-6 with TRBJ2-5; D remains unclear. The length of the CDR3 is 13 residues. Germline CDR1 SGHVS, CDR2 FNYEAQ. V dropped 4 bases and J dropped 1 base, with 7 bases sitting between them. The CDR3 here is CASSSHTQETQYF. The CDR3 DNA follows: TGTGCCAGCAGCTCCCACACCCAAGAGACCCAGTACTTC.

CDR3 protein: CAISGSEYSYEQYF. CDR3 DNA: TGTGCCATCAGTGGGTCAGAGTACTCCTACGAGCAGTACTTC. This chain uses TRBV10-3 with TRBJ2-7, with D unclear. V was shortened by 4 bases and J by 0 bases, with 10 bases between the two germline ends. The germline gives CDR1 ENHRY, CDR2 SYGVKD. This CDR3 is built from 14 residues.

This clonotype was counted at least ten times. V usage is TRBV24-1 and J usage is TRBJ2-1; 9 bases are shared with TRBD1. Germline V gene lookup returns CDR1 KGHDR and CDR2 SFDVKD. Trimming at V came to 2 bases and at J to 4 bases, leaving 5 bases not matched to a gene. The CDR3 runs to 16 residues. Here the CDR3 reads CATSDSRGTGYNEQFF. DNA of the CDR3: TGTGCCACCAGTGATTCGAGGGGGACAGGGTACAATGAGCAGTTCTTC.

The chain combines TRBV20-1 with TRBJ1-1; unclear D gene. V was trimmed by 0 bases and J by 2 bases, leaving 10 bases between them. The CDR3 covers 14 residues. Germline CDR1 is DFQATT and CDR2 is SNEGSKA (reference sequence). DNA of the CDR3: TGCAGTGCTAGAGATCATGCAGTAAACACTGAAGCTTTCTTT. This encodes CSARDHAVNTEAFF.

V and J are TRBV5-1 and TRBJ2-3; D is ambiguous. Trimming stripped 0 bases from V and 0 bases from J, with 8 bases between. Germline CDR1 and CDR2: SGHRS and YFSETQ. The CDR3 length is 15 residues. CDR3 amino acids: CASSLEAYSTDTQYF. CDR3 in DNA: TGCGCCAGCAGCTTGGAAGCCTACAGCACAGATACGCAGTATTTT.

The sample holds a few counts of this clonotype. The J gene is TRBJ1-2, the V gene TRBV12-3 or TRBV12-4; no firm D call. CDR3 length: 12 amino acids. Trimming removed 6 bases at V and 5 bases at J, with 10 bases between. CDR3 bases: TGTGCCAGCAGAACGACGGTTTATGGCTACACCTTC. As protein: CASRTTVYGYTF.